Listed below are T cell receptor beta chains from one sample, sequenced in a study of blood T cells in healthy people across ages. TCRdb re-analysed the 5' RACE reads in MiXCR, keeping a single row per CDR3 protein. The sample has around 940,000 distinct CDR3 sequences, roughly half seen once; the top ten hold roughly a fifth. Sequenced material: blood. All receptors derive from a woman aged 60-75 years in good health. The CDR3 runs from the conserved cysteine through the conserved F or W. A D gene is named only where the DNA matches it firmly. Rows give clone size only sometimes, using once, few, many, or a class for an expanded clone.

.	.	TRBV20-1	TRBJ2-3	TGCAGTGCTAGTAGGGACCCATACACAGATACGCAGTATTTT	CSASRDPYTDTQYF
.	.	TRBV4-3	TRBJ2-5	TGCGCCAGCGGCGACACGCATGGTGGGGTAATCCAAGAGACCCAGTACTTC	CASGDTHGGVIQETQYF
.	.	TRBV3-1	TRBJ2-3	TGTGCCAGCAGCCAAGCAACATCAGGGAGCGATACGCAGTATTTT	CASSQATSGSDTQYF
.	many	TRBV5-1	TRBJ2-5	TGCGCCAGCAGCTTTTGGGGGATGGCGGAGACCCAGTACTTC	CASSFWGMAETQYF
.	many	TRBV7-8	TRBJ2-7	TGTGCCAGCAGCCCTGGGGGTCACGAGCAGTACTTC	CASSPGGHEQYF
.	.	TRBV12-3/TRBV12-4	TRBJ2-3	TGTGCCAATGATACGCAGTATTTT	CANDTQYF
.	.	TRBV15	TRBJ2-3	TGTGCCACCAGCAGAGAAGCGGAGCTCACAGATACGCAGTATTTT	CATSREAELTDTQYF
TRBD1	.	TRBV29-1	TRBJ2-3	TGCAGCACCCGGGACAGGAGCCTGGATACGCAGTATTTT	CSTRDRSLDTQYF
.	.	TRBV4-2	TRBJ2-5	TGTGCCAGCAGCCAAGATTTGGAGTCCCAAGAGACCCAGTACTTC	CASSQDLESQETQYF
TRBD1	many	TRBV28	TRBJ2-5	TGTGCCAGCAGCTCCCGGACAGGGTCTAGGAAGACCCAGTACTTC	CASSSRTGSRKTQYF
.	.	TRBV20-1	TRBJ2-2	TGCAGTGCTAGACCGGGACCGCCCTCCATCGGGGAGCTGTTTTTT	CSARPGPPSIGELFF
.	once	TRBV4-1	TRBJ2-3	TGCGCCAGCAACCAAGTCCAGGGAGATACGCAGTATTTT	CASNQVQGDTQYF
.	.	TRBV20-1	TRBJ1-5	TGCAGTGCTAGAGGGAGGGACGTTTATCAGCCCCAGCATTTT	CSARGRDVYQPQHF
TRBD1	few	TRBV10-2	TRBJ1-2	TGCGCCAGCAGTGAGACTCCAGGGGGCCCCCTGGTCGGCTACACCTTC	CASSETPGGPLVGYTF
.	.	TRBV14	TRBJ1-2	TGTGCCAGCAGCCAAGACAATAGGGTCGGCTACACCTTC	CASSQDNRVGYTF
.	.	TRBV7-3	TRBJ2-7	TGTGCCAGCAGCCACCTGTCGAGGGTCGGGTCCTACGAGCAGTACTTC	CASSHLSRVGSYEQYF
.	.	TRBV6-5	TRBJ2-1	TGTGCCAGCAGCTCGGCGGCCGACAATGAGCAGTTCTTC	CASSSAADNEQFF
TRBD1	.	TRBV3-1	TRBJ1-2	TGTGCCAGCGCACCCGGGACAGAGTATGGCTACACCTTC	CASAPGTEYGYTF
TRBD1	.	TRBV6-2/TRBV6-3	TRBJ2-5	TGTGCCAGCAGTTACGCGACAGGGGGCGGCGAGACCCAGTACTTC	CASSYATGGGETQYF
.	.	TRBV7-9	TRBJ2-1	TGTGCCAGCAGCACAGACGCAGGGTTTGATGAGCAGTTCTTC	CASSTDAGFDEQFF
.	.	TRBV20-1	TRBJ2-7	TGCAGTGCTAGAGATGTCGGGGCCCACGAGCAGTACTTC	CSARDVGAHEQYF
TRBD1	.	TRBV5-1	TRBJ2-5	TGCGCCAGCAGATCCGACAGGGCATCCTCTATTGAGACCCAGTACTTC	CASRSDRASSIETQYF